This record looks at one T cell receptor beta chain sequence and its context. Its specificity is unknown. Data came from immunoSEQ multiplex PCR; TCRdb stores just in-frame clones and leaves some out. In the table there are some 350,000 clones, approximately 87% of which are singletons. Sample treatment: approximately 18 received Ad26.COV2.S at low or high dose, single or two shots; 5 received placebo; per-sample allocation not given. Day 63 following the first vaccine or placebo injection was when the samples were taken. Within Boston, the person who donated was an adult of 18-55 years. CDR1 and CDR2 (germline): MGHDK, SYGVNS. CDR3 size: 14 residues. The V and J ends lost 4 bases and 7 bases respectively, with 16 bases between them. The data were taken from a study of Ad26.COV2.S vaccination and SARS-CoV-2 variants. General study points: Analyses that measured TCR breadth and depth may have underestimated total T cell responses.

Source: peripheral blood, taken in a trial of Ad26.COV2.S vaccine versus placebo. V is TRBV25-1 and J is TRBJ1-1; TRBD1 might be the D (6 bases). The sequence was obtained from a person aged 18-60 years who received the Ad26.COV2.S COVID-19 vaccine or a placebo. This CDR3 reads CASSARRDTIEAFF. Here the CDR3 DNA reads TGTGCCAGCAGTGCCCGCCGGGACACCATTGAAGCTTTCTTT.